This TCR beta chain was sequenced for a study of cytomegalovirus exposure and HLA in healthy donors (dated by TCRdb to 2016 to 2017). In the study overall: According to an earlier analysis of several hundred of the donors, about 179 million T cells yielded approximately 120 million unique TCR beta sequences and around 280 Gb of sequence data. About 330 gigabases of sequencing data and about 92 million unique TCR sequences made up an early release that covered roughly 670 HLA-typed donors. Among the roughly 400 genotyped donors, approximately 77% belonged to the genetic ancestry cluster associated with self-reported Caucasian donors. The study was designed to test whether signatures of past pathogen exposure could be identified by cataloging public T cell receptors. The study used immunosequencing to profile the T cell repertoires of some 600 subjects and linked those repertoires to cytomegalovirus serostatus. Besides the first cohort of 666 subjects, a separate validation cohort made up of 90 to 150 different subjects was used. The study combined high-throughput TCR immunosequencing, statistical association of individual TCRs with disease status, and machine learning to predict cytomegalovirus infection status. To study patterns of TCR occurrence, a later analysis re-analyzed previously published TCR beta repertoires from 666 donors and added high-resolution HLA genotyping. The later analysis used no new phenotypic data to find candidate immune exposures, relying instead on TCR beta sequences and their occurrence across donors. In an earlier analysis of 500 to 650 of the donors, high-throughput TCR beta sequencing was used to judge whether each TCR beta V gene segment behaved as functional or pseudogenic. Donor age, sex, ethnicity and CMV serostatus were compiled together with the repertoire data. A later genetic analysis took genome-wide SNP genotypes for about 55% of the 666 donors and used that subset as a discovery cohort. Every discovery cohort repertoire had been produced on one sequencing platform. Both class I and class II loci were covered by HLA typing, at four-digit resolution. Typing coverage varied by locus: roughly 629-630 donors for A, B, C, DRB1 and DQB1; around 560 for DQA1; around 570 for DPA1; roughly 450 for DPB1. Because of strong linkage in the cohort, roughly five DR-DQ haplotypes were treated as single units for association and clustering. On average, roughly 250,000 unique TCR beta nucleotide sequences were sequenced per donor among more than 350 genotyped donors of the cohort, with about 17% of those sequences being non-productive. Study-wide findings and limitations: CMV serostatus was the only immune exposure information available for the cohort. In a later genetic analysis, fewer N-insertions in productive TCRs were reported among donors in an Asian-associated ancestry cluster than the roughly 640-donor mean. Correlated functional status among segregating V segments might reflect linkage disequilibrium, but an unknown experimental factor could not be ruled out. A later analysis associated 17,000 or so TCR beta sequences with specific HLA alleles at a false discovery rate of 0.05. A later analysis found that most CMV-associated TCR beta chains appeared HLA-restricted, with HLA associations seemingly driven largely by CMV exposure. A further reported finding was that TCR beta sequences accurately predicted the HLA-A and HLA-B alleles for most subjects in the first cohort. Because HLA typing was unavailable for some donors at each locus, only the typed subset was used in association tests. Some 16 rarely observed V segments, including chromosome 9 orphons, were excluded from the earlier analysis of several hundred of the donors because counts were too low. The authors suggested that the approach could potentially be generalized to other disease states and immunological phenotypes. Most TCR sequences were seen in very few donors, while some public TCRs were found in many individuals. A few of the identified cytomegalovirus-associated TCR beta chains were confirmed in vitro to be specific for cytomegalovirus antigens. A later analysis found that HLA-associated TCR beta chains were more clonally expanded and had lower generation probabilities than equally common non-associated chains. A cluster of highly shared sequence variants was judged likely to represent a technical artifact of the sequencing pipeline. In a later genetic analysis, a missense DCLRE1C variant was associated with V-gene and J-gene trimming of TCR beta chains, and the association was replicated in an independent cohort. According to a later analysis, TCR association rates differed among HLA loci, with DRB1 alleles showing the most associated TCRs and HLA-C alleles showing the fewest. Presence/absence analyses assumed roughly uniform sequencing depth across donors, an assumption that may not hold. A total of 164 TCR beta chains were listed by the study as associated with cytomegalovirus. The classifier was reported to diagnose cytomegalovirus status with high specificity and sensitivity in both the original cohort and the validation cohort. Several of the top co-occurrence clusters appeared to be linked to parvovirus B19, influenza, CMV and Epstein-Barr virus, according to a later analysis. In an earlier analysis of approximately 600 of the donors, most TCR beta V segments were observed in productive rearrangements about 90% or about 30% of the time, broadly matching IMGT annotations. This cohort had only TCR beta chains sequenced, and the lack of alpha or paired-chain data limited which features could be detected. When HLA alleles, especially DR and DQ, strongly co-occurred, TCR associations were difficult to assign to individual alleles.

A word on this clone: It has no known antigen specificity. Base-call qualities are not available, and no considerably larger clone is one nucleotide away.

Library method: the immunoSEQ multiplex PCR assay. The multiplex PCR relied on a mix of 60 forward primers for TCR Vbeta segments and 13 reverse primers for TCR Jbeta segments. The CDR3 region of rearranged TCR beta genes was amplified from genomic DNA by a multiplex PCR assay. On the Illumina HiSeq System, the amplified TCR beta libraries were sequenced as 87-base-pair reads. Per the authors' processing: A later analysis tallied approximately 87 million unique TCR beta chains across the approximately 670 repertoires, and roughly 11 million of those chains were shared by two or more donors. Raw reads were error-corrected and collapsed into unique sequences by a nearest-neighbor algorithm in which closely related sequences were merged to remove PCR and sequencing errors. CDR3 sequences were aligned to IMGT reference sequences to assign V, D and J gene segments. For a sequence to be retained, a match of at least six nucleotides to both a V gene segment and a J gene segment was required. Rearrangements were classified as productive when the CDR3 lacked stop codons and remained in frame with V and J, and all other rearrangements were classified as non-productive. Following IMGT convention, CDR3 was defined as the stretch from the second conserved V-encoded cysteine to the conserved J-encoded phenylalanine. Sequences without an unambiguous match to a single V gene segment were excluded from the earlier analysis of approximately 600 of the donors. In an earlier analysis of about 590 of the donors, a V segment was called functional when productive rearrangements were above 56.7%, and segregating when the standard deviation between donors exceeded 5%. A statistical classification framework was built for diagnosing cytomegalovirus status from the catalog of TCR beta chain sequences. V and J gene assignment, in a later analysis, came from comparing TCR nucleotide sequences with IMGT/GENE-DB human TR gene sequences. The TCRdist pipeline was used in a later analysis to assign CDR3 sequences and most-parsimonious VDJ recombination scenarios. In a later analysis, each TCR beta chain was defined by its CDR3 amino acid sequence together with its V-gene family, and reads without a unique V-gene family were excluded. As a way to deal with suspected cross-contamination and a sequencing artifact, a later analysis dropped roughly 620 nucleotide sequences that were highly shared and had low generation probability. In a later analysis, a clonal expansion index was calculated for each public chain from normalized within-repertoire ranks of inferred template counts. In a later analysis, generation probabilities were computed using a VDJ recombination model fitted to out-of-frame rearrangements, and the results were checked against IGoR. In a later analysis, TCR-TCR, TCR-HLA and TCR-CMV co-occurrence was scored with hypergeometric tests, and a repertoire-size bias correction was applied to TCR pairs. To estimate false discovery rates, a later analysis permuted the HLA or CMV assignments 20 times. In a later analysis, co-occurring TCRs were grouped with DBSCAN, and TCRdist sequence similarity was added when clustering was performed within HLA-allele-positive subsets. Repertoires with fewer than 30,000 or more than 120,000 public chains were left out of co-occurrence clustering, as were about 5 repertoires with anomalous nucleotide sharing. The table comes from immuneACCESS by way of TCRdb, which keeps in-frame sequences with V and J called. Part of the clones is missing from these tables; in studies checked, under half for an unresolved V gene and the rest for unknown reasons. V, J and clone size derive from that table, while D and trimming were established from the DNA sequence. Here the sample has under 100,000 clones; under 85% occur a single time. The ten most abundant clones make up about 2% of the sample.

The cohort was made up of roughly 670 healthy bone marrow donors. All cohort members were sampled while nominally healthy, although unrecorded immune exposures were likely present. The donor tested CMV seronegative and was one of the 352 seronegative cohort members. A peripheral blood sample was collected from each donor, and TCR beta sequencing was performed on peripheral blood mononuclear cells. Genomic DNA extraction from the blood cell samples was performed with the Qiagen DNeasy Blood Extraction Kit. The sample comprised PBMCs. The origin of this receptor is a boy between 10 and 17 years old in good health and CMV-seronegative.

The nucleotides are TGTGCCGCCCGTGCAGGGATGAACTATGGCTACACCTTC. Protein translation: CAARAGMNYGYTF. The chain is encoded by TRBV27 joined to TRBJ1-2; TRBD1 is perhaps the D gene, given 5 matching bases. V is clipped by 11 bases and J by 2 bases, and the sequence between their germline boundaries is 15 bases long. The CDR3 sequence holds 13 residues, the cysteine and phenylalanine included. The CDR3 DNA has 39 bases and is translated from base 1. CDR1 and CDR2 were assigned from the germline V gene (reference sequence) as MNHEY and SMNVEV.